Presented here are 18 T cell receptor beta chains from one specimen sequenced in a study of blood T cell repertoires in COVID-19. Profiled with immunoSEQ multiplex PCR; TCRdb holds only in-frame clones, not every one. The sample consists of about 130,000 clones, about 85% of them appearing once. Sequencing was carried out using peripheral blood. The receptors were gathered from a woman older than 75 with acute or convalescent COVID-19.

In the case of this clone: Because the CDR3's place on the DNA is in doubt, the DNA is left out and the CDR3 is given as listed by TCRdb. The chain carries TRBV11-2 and TRBJ1-2; the table names TRBD1, a call not compared with the DNA. Germline CDR1 reads SGHAT; CDR2 reads FQNNGV. The CDR3 region is 12 residues in length, termini included. CDR3 region: CASSFGDGTWEF.

This clone has just one count. This chain uses TRBV5-4 with TRBJ1-1, with D uncertain. V dropped 2 bases and J dropped 1 base, with 9 bases sitting between them. Germline values: CDR1 SGHNT, CDR2 YYREEE (reference sequence). There are 14 residues in the CDR3. CDR3 sequence (DNA): TGTGCCAGCAGCTTTCCCGGTAGGAACACTGAAGCTTTCTTT. Translated, it gives CASSFPGRNTEAFF.

The chain employs TRBV2 and TRBJ1-1; no definite D call. The CDR3 is made up of 13 amino acids. Trimming removed 3 bases from V and 2 bases from J, with 7 bases in between. Germline V gene sequence: CDR1 SNHLY, CDR2 FYNNEI. DNA of the CDR3: TGTGCCAGCAGTGATTCAGGTAACACTGAAGCTTTCTTT. Its protein product is CASSDSGNTEAFF. Filled out from reference TRBV2 and TRBJ1-1, the complete variable domain reads EPEVTQTPSHQVTQMGQEVILRCVPISNHLYFYWYRQILGQKVEFLVSFYNNEISEKSEIFDDQFSVERPDGSNFTLKIRSTKLEDSAMYFCASSDSGNTEAFFGQGTRLTVV.

The chain carries TRBV18 and TRBJ2-3; 10 bases align to TRBD2. Germline CDR1 reads KGHSH; CDR2 reads LQKENI. Losses at the gene ends were 1 base for V and 2 bases for J; bases not matched to a gene: 6. The CDR3 runs to 17 residues. As DNA, the CDR3 is TGTGCCAGCTCACCACGGCTAGCGGGGGTCACCACAGATACGCAGTATTTT. It yields the protein CASSPRLAGVTTDTQYF.

This chain's CDR3 is CASSEAVRTGSGEQYV. CDR3 sequence (DNA): TGTGCCAGCAGTGAAGCTGTCAGGACAGGGTCGGGCGAGCAGTACGTC. The V gene is TRBV2, the J gene TRBJ2-7, with 8 bases aligning to TRBD1. Germline CDR1 reads SNHLY; CDR2 reads FYNNEI. V was clipped by 0 bases and J by 6 bases; unmatched bases: 10. The length of the CDR3 is 16 residues.

This rearrangement joins TRBV7-2 to TRBJ1-5; 8 bases map to TRBD1. The CDR3 totals 13 residues. Looked up from germline, CDR1 is SGHTA and CDR2 is FQGNSA. J was trimmed by 5 bases and V by 5 bases; bases with no gene match: 2. The CDR3 protein is CASSQGADQPQHF. In DNA, the CDR3 is TGTGCCAGCAGCCAGGGGGCCGATCAGCCCCAGCATTTT.

V and J are TRBV6-5 and TRBJ1-1; 9 bases match TRBD1. Germline V CDR1 and CDR2: MNHEY, SVGAGI. V lost 2 bases and J lost 4; bases outside the gene matches: 8. There are 16 residues in the CDR3. The CDR3 DNA reads TGTGCCAGCAGTTACCGCGGGACAGGGATTACCACTGAAGCTTTCTTT. Protein sequence: CASSYRGTGITTEAFF.

A single count supports this clone. V usage is TRBV4-3 and J usage is TRBJ2-1; 11 bases agree with TRBD2. The CDR3 is 16 residues long. The junction had 5 bases not matched to a gene; V was cut back by 3 bases and J by 4 bases. Germline V gives CDR1 LGHNA, CDR2 YSLEER. The CDR3 reads CASSQAGTSGYNEQFF. The CDR3 region has the DNA TGCGCCAGCAGCCAGGCCGGGACTAGCGGTTACAATGAGCAGTTCTTC.

The genes are TRBV18 and TRBJ1-2, with D uncertain. Germline CDR1 is KGHSH and CDR2 is LQKENI. Trimming removed 5 bases at V and 0 bases at J, with 7 bases between. The CDR3 spans 13 residues. CDR3 sequence: CASSAETNYGYTF. The CDR3 bases are TGTGCCAGCTCAGCAGAAACTAACTATGGCTACACCTTC.

V is TRBV5-1 and J is TRBJ1-1; perhaps TRBD1 as D (5 bases). Trimming pared 4 bases from V and 3 bases from J, leaving 28 bases between. The CDR3 totals 19 residues. Germline CDR1 SGHRS, CDR2 YFSETQ. CDR3 region: CASSPSPLQARRGDTEAFF. CDR3 nucleotide sequence: TGCGCCAGCAGCCCGAGCCCTCTTCAGGCGAGGAGGGGTGACACTGAAGCTTTCTTT.

The V and J genes are TRBV27 and TRBJ1-6, with D uncertain. In germline, CDR1 is MNHEY, CDR2 SMNVEV (reference sequence). Trimming took 4 bases from V and 0 from J, leaving 16 bases between them. This CDR3 contains 18 residues. DNA of the CDR3: TGTGCCAGCAGTTCTACCGATCGACGGAGCTCCTATAATTCACCCCTCCACTTT. This translates into CASSSTDRRSSYNSPLHF.

V and J are TRBV7-2 and TRBJ2-1; D might be TRBD1 (6 bases). CDR1 and CDR2 (germline): SGHTA, FQGNSA. This CDR3 is 13 amino acids long. Trimming left V 6 bases short and J 6 bases short, with 12 bases between. This CDR3 reads CASRHRDINEQFF. The CDR3 DNA follows: TGTGCCAGCAGACACCGGGACATCAATGAGCAGTTCTTC. The full variable domain, with the rest looked up from reference TRBV7-2 and TRBJ2-1, is GAGVSQSPSNKVTEKGKDVELRCDPISGHTALYWYRQSLGQGLEFLIYFQGNSAPDKSGLPSDRFSAERTGGSVSTLTIQRTQQEDSAVYLCASRHRDINEQFFGPGTRLTVL.

This clone was seen a single time. The chain combines TRBV27 with TRBJ2-5; a possible D gene is TRBD1 (6 bases). Germline V gene sequence: CDR1 MNHEY, CDR2 SMNVEV (reference sequence). This CDR3 region has 15 residues. V dropped 0 bases and J dropped 5 bases, with 13 bases sitting between them. CDR3 protein: CASSLSRGGWETQYF. The CDR3 nucleotides are TGTGCCAGCAGTTTATCGCGAGGGGGTTGGGAGACCCAGTACTTC.

The sample holds a few counts of this clone. The V call is TRBV6-5, the J call TRBJ2-3; D is possibly TRBD1 (5 bases). Trimming stripped 7 bases from V and 5 bases from J, with 13 bases between. The germline V gene encodes CDR1 MNHEY and CDR2 SVGAGI. CDR3 length: 13 amino acids. CDR3 sequence reads: CASKRQGGDTQYF. The CDR3 DNA reads TGTGCCAGCAAAAGGCAGGGTGGAGATACGCAGTATTTT.

As DNA, the CDR3 is TGCGCCAGCAGCTTCCTCTCAGGGTTGAACACTGAAGCTTTCTTT. Its protein is CASSFLSGLNTEAFF. The rearrangement joins TRBV4-1 to TRBJ1-1; TRBD1 is a possible D gene (5 bases). Germline-derived CDR1 and CDR2 are MGHRA and YSYEKL. The CDR3 runs 15 residues. V dropped 5 bases and J dropped 0 bases, with 13 bases sitting between them.

The chain joins TRBV4-3 to TRBJ1-1; possible D gene TRBD1, 6 bases. CDR3 length: 14 amino acids. Per germline, CDR1 LGHNA and CDR2 YSLEER. The V gene lost 1 base and the J gene lost 4 bases, with 10 bases spanning the gap. The CDR3 sequence: CASSQVRGATEAFF. CDR3 DNA: TGCGCCAGCAGCCAAGTCCGGGGGGCCACTGAAGCTTTCTTT.

This chain uses TRBV10-1 with TRBJ2-5; 8 bases line up with TRBD1. This CDR3 has 15 amino acids. V dropped 4 bases and J dropped 8; count of bases not matched to a gene: 12. The germline V gene encodes CDR1 WNHNN and CDR2 SYGVQD (reference sequence). The CDR3 protein is CASSGGQGGFGTQYF. CDR3 in DNA: TGCGCCAGCAGTGGCGGACAGGGCGGTTTTGGAACCCAGTACTTC.

The chain links TRBV5-3 to TRBJ2-5, with 7 bases identical to TRBD2. TRBV5-3 is an ORF; its function is uncertain. CDR3 length: 16 residues. V was pared by 2 bases and J by 6 bases, with 13 bases of the junction left unmatched. CDR3 DNA: TGTGCCAGAAGCTTCACCGGGACTACGGCCGTCAAGACCCAGTACTTC. It is translated as CARSFTGTTAVKTQYF.